Each of the 31 T cell receptor beta chains below was sequenced from the same sample in a study of immune evolution from preneoplasia to lung adenocarcinoma. Sequencing used immunoSEQ multiplex PCR; TCRdb keeps in-frame clones, though not all of them. Of roughly 11,000 clones in the sample, 60% to 85% are singletons; the top ten hold approximately 4.1%. The sequencing sample was made of FFPE minimally invasive lung adenocarcinoma tissue. Receptors were obtained from a person aged 60 to 80 with lung adenocarcinoma.

The chain has TRBV19 and TRBJ1-1; a weak D match, TRBD1 (6 bases). V lost 4 bases and J lost 1, with 10 bases in between. Germline CDR1 is LNHDA and CDR2 is SQIVND (reference sequence). This CDR3 region has 14 residues. CDR3: CASSKTGGNTEAFF. The CDR3 coding sequence is TGTGCCAGTAGTAAGACAGGAGGGAACACTGAAGCTTTCTTT.

V is TRBV28 and J is TRBJ2-1; TRBD2 matches 13 bases. CDR3 length equals 14 residues. The germline CDR1 and CDR2 sequences are MDHEN and SYDVKM. V was pared by 6 bases and J by 9 bases, with 5 bases of the junction left unmatched. CDR3 DNA: TGTGCCAGCAGGCGGGGACTAGCGGGAAGTGAGCAGTTCTTC. It translates to CASRRGLAGSEQFF.

The chain carries TRBV7-3 and TRBJ2-1; 12 bases align to TRBD2. CDR1 and CDR2 (germline): SGHTA, FQGTGA. This CDR3 comprises 17 residues. The J segment lost 9 bases and the V segment lost 5 bases, leaving 14 bases of the junction unmatched. DNA of the CDR3: TGTGCCAGCAGCCCCTACGCCTCTAGCGGGAGGGCCGGTGAGCAGTTCTTC. It specifies CASSPYASSGRAGEQFF.

In its sample, this clone was seen once. The CDR3 here is CATVSGSGEQFF. The CDR3, as DNA: TGTGCCACCGTTAGCGGGAGTGGGGAGCAGTTCTTC. V and J are TRBV6-1 and TRBJ2-1, with 9 nucleotides matching TRBD2. CDR3 size: 12 residues. V gave up 10 bases and J gave up 10 bases; unmatched junction bases: 8. Germline CDR1 MNHNS, CDR2 SASEGT.

The chain has TRBV5-4 and TRBJ2-3; D is unclear. V lost 1 base and J 3 bases, leaving 6 bases between the germline ends. Germline values: CDR1 SGHNT, CDR2 YYREEE (reference sequence). CDR3 size: 13 residues. CDR3 region: CASSLMGTDTQYF. The CDR3 DNA reads as TGTGCCAGCAGCTTGATGGGGACAGATACGCAGTATTTT.

The V gene is TRBV5-1, the J gene TRBJ1-5; 10 positions agree with TRBD1. Trimming took 4 bases from V and 4 from J; bases not matched to a gene: 8. CDR1 and CDR2 from the germline V gene are SGHRS and YFSETQ. This CDR3 comprises 16 residues. The CDR3 protein is CASSPTGGNVNQPQHF. CDR3 DNA sequence: TGCGCCAGCAGCCCGACAGGGGGCAATGTTAATCAGCCCCAGCATTTT.

This chain uses TRBV5-6 with TRBJ1-5; no definite D call. V lost 4 bases and J lost 1, with 12 bases in between. Germline values: CDR1 SGHDT, CDR2 YYEEEE. There are 15 residues in the CDR3. The CDR3 sequence: CASSIRRRSNQPQHF. The CDR3 DNA reads TGTGCCAGCAGCATTCGACGGAGAAGCAATCAGCCCCAGCATTTT.

The V call is TRBV30, the J call TRBJ1-2, with TRBD1 as a possible D gene (5 bases). V was trimmed by 7 bases and J by 4 bases, leaving 10 bases between them. Germline CDR1 and CDR2: GTSNPN and SVGIG (reference sequence). The CDR3 has 11 residues. CDR3 sequence (DNA): TGTGCCTTACGAGACAGCTATGGCTACACCTTC. As protein: CALRDSYGYTF.

The chain uses TRBV2 and TRBJ2-7; D is perhaps TRBD1 (5 bases). V shed 7 bases and J shed 0 bases, with 7 bases lying between them. This CDR3 comprises 12 residues. Per germline, CDR1 SNHLY and CDR2 FYNNEI. CDR3 sequence reads: CASKGISYEQYF. The CDR3, as DNA: TGTGCCAGCAAGGGGATCTCCTACGAGCAGTACTTC.

The rearrangement links TRBV19 to TRBJ2-7, with 12 bases that match TRBD2. Unmatched junction bases numbered 8, after V lost 9 bases and J lost 5 bases. Germline V gives CDR1 LNHDA, CDR2 SQIVND (reference sequence). There are 14 residues in the CDR3. The CDR3: CASGLAGNRNEQYF. In nucleotides, the CDR3 is TGTGCCAGCGGACTAGCGGGAAATAGGAACGAGCAGTACTTC.

This sequence joins TRBV18 and TRBJ2-5, with 7 bases matching TRBD2. This CDR3 region has 15 residues. With V trimmed by 2 bases and J by 2 bases, 5 bases remained unmatched. Germline lookup yields CDR1 KGHSH and CDR2 LQKENI. In DNA form, the CDR3 reads TGTGCCAGCTCACCAAGCGCGGGACTACAAGAGACCCAGTACTTC. The encoded protein is CASSPSAGLQETQYF. The full variable domain, with the rest looked up from reference TRBV18 and TRBJ2-5, is NAGVMQNPRHLVRRRGQEARLRCSPMKGHSHVYWYRQLPEEGLKFMVYLQKENIIDESGMPKERFSAEFPKEGPSILRIQQVVRGDSAAYFCASSPSAGLQETQYFGPGTRLLVL.

The V gene is TRBV2, the J gene TRBJ2-7; D is unresolved. Germline CDR1 SNHLY, CDR2 FYNNEI. Deletions cut 0 bases from V and 5 bases from J, with 8 bases between. The CDR3 is 13 residues long. This CDR3 reads CASSEAIQDEQYF. Written as DNA, the CDR3 is TGTGCCAGCAGTGAAGCAATTCAGGACGAGCAGTACTTC.

In DNA, the CDR3 is TGTGCCAGCAGTTATAGGACAGGTTGGGACACCGGGGAGCTGTTTTTT. Protein: CASSYRTGWDTGELFF. This chain connects TRBV28 to TRBJ2-2, with 7 bases that match TRBD1. With V trimmed by 4 bases and J by 3 bases, 8 bases remained unmatched. Germline V gene sequence: CDR1 MDHEN, CDR2 SYDVKM. This CDR3 has 16 residues.

A few counts support this clone. J is TRBJ2-1 and V is TRBV29-1; D perhaps matches TRBD2 (5 bases). The germline V gene encodes CDR1 SQVTM and CDR2 ANQGSEA. The CDR3 sequence is 10 residues long. V lost 4 bases to trimming and J lost 9 bases, with 7 bases between them. The CDR3 DNA reads TGCAGCGTTGCCGGGATTGAGCAGTTCTTC. Translation gives CSVAGIEQFF.

V usage is TRBV7-2 and J usage is TRBJ1-6; D is unclear. The CDR3 is 14 residues long. Germline V lookup: CDR1 SGHTA, CDR2 FQGNSA. Trimming stripped 5 bases from V and 5 bases from J, with 10 bases between. In DNA, the CDR3 is TGTGCCAGCAGCAGAAGACGAAATAATTCACCCCTCCACTTT. Protein: CASSRRRNNSPLHF.

A single count supports this clone. The gene calls are TRBV4-1 and TRBJ2-2; tentatively, D is TRBD2 (6 bases). This CDR3 is 15 amino acids long. The germline V and J ends were trimmed by 4 bases and 3 bases, with 12 bases remaining between them. Germline CDR1 reads MGHRA; CDR2 reads YSYEKL. The CDR3 region is CASSLRWGDTGELFF. CDR3 DNA sequence: TGCGCCAGCAGCCTACGGTGGGGGGACACCGGGGAGCTGTTTTTT.

This chain connects TRBV6-6 to TRBJ1-6; 11 bases map to TRBD1. CDR3 length: 15 residues. V dropped 2 bases and J dropped 9; count of bases not matched to a gene: 3. Germline V CDR1 and CDR2: MNHNY, SVGAGI (reference sequence). Here the CDR3 reads CASSYEGQGVSPLHF. The CDR3 DNA reads as TGTGCCAGCAGTTACGAGGGACAGGGGGTTTCACCCCTCCACTTT.

The chain recombines TRBV29-1 with TRBJ2-5; D is uncertain. V shed 7 bases and J shed 2 bases, with 5 bases lying between them. Germline values: CDR1 SQVTM, CDR2 ANQGSEA. The CDR3 consists of 10 residues. CDR3 DNA sequence: TGCAGCGCACAACAAGAGACCCAGTACTTC. Translation: CSAQQETQYF.

V gene TRBV7-2 combines with J gene TRBJ1-3; possibly TRBD1 for D (5 bases). Germline-derived CDR1 and CDR2 are SGHTA and FQGNSA. V lost 3 bases and J 0 bases, leaving 6 bases between the germline ends. The CDR3 is 14 residues long. The CDR3 bases are TGTACCAGCAGCTTTACAGGCTCTGGAAACACCATATATTTT. It encodes CTSSFTGSGNTIYF.

The chain has TRBV11-2 and TRBJ1-1; D ambiguous. V was trimmed by 2 bases and J by 3 bases, leaving 7 bases between them. This CDR3 has 13 residues. CDR1 SGHAT and CDR2 FQNNGV come from the germline V gene. CDR3 bases: TGTGCCAGCAGCTTAATGGCGGACACTGAAGCTTTCTTT. The encoded protein is CASSLMADTEAFF. The variable domain in full, completed from reference TRBV11-2 and TRBJ1-1, reads EAGVAQSPRYKIIEKRQSVAFWCNPISGHATLYWYQQILGQGPKLLIQFQNNGVVDDSQLPKDRFSAERLKGVDSTLKIQPAKLEDSAVYLCASSLMADTEAFFGQGTRLTVV.

The chain couples TRBV9 to TRBJ2-5; TRBD1 aligns across 9 bases. The junction had 7 bases not matched to a gene; V was cut back by 7 bases and J by 3 bases. Per germline, CDR1 SGDLS and CDR2 YYNGEE. The CDR3 is 14 amino acids. The CDR3 reads CASSSRDREETQYF. The CDR3 coding sequence is TGTGCCAGCTCTTCCCGGGACAGGGAAGAGACCCAGTACTTC.

The V and J genes are TRBV4-2 and TRBJ1-2; 10 bases are shared with TRBD1. The CDR3 covers 15 residues. CDR1 is LGHNA, CDR2 YNFKEQ, per germline. The ends lost 1 base at V and 4 bases at J; junction bases unmatched: 3. CDR3 DNA sequence: TGTGCCAGCAGCCAAGCTCGGACAGGGGGCTATGGCTACACCTTC. Translated, it gives CASSQARTGGYGYTF.

This clone was seen a single time. V and J are TRBV29-1 and TRBJ2-7, with D uncertain. The CDR3 is 13 amino acids. The germline gives CDR1 SQVTM, CDR2 ANQGSEA. With 3 bases removed from V and 3 bases from J, the gap between germline ends came to 12 bases. The CDR3 spells CSVEIGKNYEQYF. The CDR3 DNA reads as TGCAGCGTTGAGATCGGAAAGAACTACGAGCAGTACTTC.

The V and J genes are TRBV9 and TRBJ2-3, with 7 bases matching TRBD2. The ends lost 0 bases at V and 0 bases at J; junction bases unmatched: 10. CDR1 is SGDLS and CDR2 is YYNGEE in the germline V gene. CDR3 length equals 18 residues. The CDR3 nucleotides read TGTGCCAGCAGCGTAGGAAGCGGGAATATTAGGAGCACAGATACGCAGTATTTT. Translated: CASSVGSGNIRSTDTQYF.

The chain joins TRBV6-7 to TRBJ1-5; no clear D gene. TRBV6-7 qualifies as an ORF whose function is uncertain. The CDR3 totals 9 residues. The V and J ends lost 10 bases and 5 bases respectively, with 3 bases between them. DNA of the CDR3: TGTGCCATTGATCAGCCCCAGCATTTT. This encodes CAIDQPQHF.

The V call is TRBV27, the J call TRBJ2-1; unclear D gene. The CDR3 has 14 amino acids. Germline assignment: CDR1 MNHEY and CDR2 SMNVEV (reference sequence). With 7 bases removed from V and 9 bases from J, the gap between germline ends came to 19 bases. This CDR3 reads CASTPSGSLSEQFF. In DNA form, the CDR3 reads TGTGCCAGCACCCCTTCGGGCAGCTTGAGTGAGCAGTTCTTC.

This sequence joins TRBV5-3 and TRBJ1-5; weak D call: TRBD1 (6 bases). TRBV5-3 is filed as an ORF, its function uncertain. Trimming stripped 4 bases from V and 7 bases from J, with 18 bases between. The CDR3 has 15 residues. As DNA, the CDR3 is TGTGCCAGAAGCCTAGCACAGGGAAAACGGCAGCCCCAGCATTTT. This codes for CARSLAQGKRQPQHF.

The V gene is TRBV6-5, the J gene TRBJ2-1; 14 bases agree with TRBD2. CDR3 length: 16 residues. With V trimmed by 4 bases and J by 2 bases, 1 base remained unmatched. The germline CDR1 and CDR2 sequences are MNHEY and SVGAGI. The CDR3 sequence: CASSWTSGGTYNEQFF. The CDR3 DNA reads TGTGCCAGCAGTTGGACTAGCGGGGGGACCTACAATGAGCAGTTCTTC.

This clone came up a few times. The chain is built from TRBV9 and TRBJ2-7; unclear D gene. Germline CDR1 and CDR2: SGDLS and YYNGEE. The V end was cut by 0 bases, the J end by 2 bases, with 9 bases between. The CDR3 extends over 14 amino acids. The CDR3 loop is CASSVVPGAYEQYF. CDR3 bases: TGTGCCAGCAGCGTAGTTCCGGGTGCCTACGAGCAGTACTTC.

The J gene is TRBJ1-1, the V gene TRBV28, with 9 positions matching TRBD1. The germline V gene encodes CDR1 MDHEN and CDR2 SYDVKM. V dropped 2 bases and J dropped 5; count of bases not matched to a gene: 3. The length of the CDR3 is 14 residues. The CDR3 protein is CASSLPQGATEAFF. The CDR3 nucleotides read TGTGCCAGCAGTTTACCACAGGGGGCTACTGAAGCTTTCTTT.

This clone has a single count. This chain links TRBV28 with TRBJ2-5, with D tentatively TRBD2 (5 bases). Trimming pared 8 bases from V and 1 base from J, leaving 17 bases between. The CDR3 has 15 amino acids. Germline V gene lookup returns CDR1 MDHEN and CDR2 SYDVKM. Here the CDR3 reads CASRGAAVFQETQYF. The CDR3 nucleotides read TGTGCCAGCCGGGGAGCAGCCGTTTTCCAAGAGACCCAGTACTTC.